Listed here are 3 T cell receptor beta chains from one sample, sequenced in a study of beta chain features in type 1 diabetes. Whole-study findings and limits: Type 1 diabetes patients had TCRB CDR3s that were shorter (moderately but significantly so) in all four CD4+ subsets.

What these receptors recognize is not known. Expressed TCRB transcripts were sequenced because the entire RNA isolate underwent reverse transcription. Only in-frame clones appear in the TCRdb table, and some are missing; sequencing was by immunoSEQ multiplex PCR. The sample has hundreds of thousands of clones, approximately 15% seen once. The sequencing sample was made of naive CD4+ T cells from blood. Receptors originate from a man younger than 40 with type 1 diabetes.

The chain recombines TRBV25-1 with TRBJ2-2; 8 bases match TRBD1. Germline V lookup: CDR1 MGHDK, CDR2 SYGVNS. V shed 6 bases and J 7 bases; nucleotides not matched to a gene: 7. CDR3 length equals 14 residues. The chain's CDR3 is CASRAGGLSGELFF. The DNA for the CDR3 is TGTGCCAGCAGGGCAGGGGGCTTGAGCGGGGAGCTGTTTTTT. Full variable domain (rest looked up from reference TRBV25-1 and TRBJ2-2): EADIYQTPRYLVIGTGKKITLECSQTMGHDKMYWYQQDPGMELHLIHYSYGVNSTEKGDLSSESTVSRIRTEHFPLTLESARPSHTSQYLCASRAGGLSGELFFGEGSRLTVL.

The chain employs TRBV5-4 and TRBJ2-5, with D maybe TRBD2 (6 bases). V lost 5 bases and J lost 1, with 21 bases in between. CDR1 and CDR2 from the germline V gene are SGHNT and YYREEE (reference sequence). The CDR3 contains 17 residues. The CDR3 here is CASRTVGGGRTQETQYF. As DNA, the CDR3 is TGTGCCAGCAGGACCGTGGGGGGAGGACGGACCCAAGAGACCCAGTACTTC.

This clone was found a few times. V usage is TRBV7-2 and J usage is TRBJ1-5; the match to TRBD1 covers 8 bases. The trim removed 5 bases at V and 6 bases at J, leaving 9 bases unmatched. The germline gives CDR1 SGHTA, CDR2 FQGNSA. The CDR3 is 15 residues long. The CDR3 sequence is CASSPQGQVAQPQHF. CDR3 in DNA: TGTGCCAGCAGCCCACAGGGACAGGTTGCTCAGCCCCAGCATTTT.